The T cell receptor (beta chain) under discussion was sequenced for a study of blood T cell repertoires in COVID-19. The CDR3 extends over 15 amino acids. CDR1 is SGHNT and CDR2 is YYREEE in the germline V gene (reference sequence). V lost 1 base and J lost 0, with 8 bases in between. Source study methods: Amplifying reference gene primers gave estimates of nucleated cell counts. The protocol was immunoSEQ multiplex PCR, while the TCRdb copy is restricted to in-frame clones and leaves out a portion. For V, J and clone size, that table is used; D and trimming come from the DNA. This table holds a few hundred thousand clones, 80% to 90% found once.

The sequence came from a man in his forties with acute or convalescent COVID-19. J is TRBJ2-1 and V is TRBV5-4, with D uncertain. The sequenced material came from peripheral blood. In DNA form, the CDR3 reads TGTGCCAGCAGCTTGATTGCCAGCTCCTACAATGAGCAGTTCTTC. The encoded protein is CASSLIASSYNEQFF.